This TCR beta chain was recorded in a study of T cell changes during pregnancy in multiple sclerosis. This CDR3 is built from 12 residues. The repertoire was sequenced with immunoSEQ multiplex PCR; TCRdb's copy has only in-frame clones and lacks some. The repertoire holds about 40,000 clones, over 75% seen once, with roughly 4.9% in the top ten. The chain employs TRBV21-1 and TRBJ1-2; the table's D call, TRBD1, has no DNA check behind it. TRBV21-1 is recorded as a pseudogene. This clonotype originated in a female donor in good health, enrolled as a control in a pregnancy study. Sequenced here: peripheral blood, sampled in the first trimester of pregnancy. Written as DNA, the CDR3 is TGTGCCAGCCGACAGGGGGACTATGGCTACACCTTC. Its protein product is CASRQGDYGYTF.